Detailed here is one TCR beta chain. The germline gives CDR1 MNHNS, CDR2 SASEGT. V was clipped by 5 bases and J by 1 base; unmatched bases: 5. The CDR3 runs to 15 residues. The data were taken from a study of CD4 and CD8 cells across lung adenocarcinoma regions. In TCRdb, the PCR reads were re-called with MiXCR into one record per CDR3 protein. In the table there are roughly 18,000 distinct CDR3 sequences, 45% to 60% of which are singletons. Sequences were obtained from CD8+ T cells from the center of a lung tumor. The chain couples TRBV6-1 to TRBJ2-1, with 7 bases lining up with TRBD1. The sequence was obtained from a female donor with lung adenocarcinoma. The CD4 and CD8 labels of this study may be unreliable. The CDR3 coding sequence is TGTGCCAGCAGTAAAACAGGGGAGTCCTACAATGAGCAGTTCTTC. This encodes CASSKTGESYNEQFF.